A single sample is the source of the 8 T cell receptor beta chains below, sequenced in a study of T cell repertoires in cytomegalovirus infection. TCRdb redid the calling of the reads with MiXCR, one entry per CDR3 protein. The repertoire consists of fewer than 350,000 distinct CDR3 sequences, with over 7.5% occurring once and the leading ten covering 3.5% to 4.5%. The material sequenced was PBMCs. The receptors come from a human donor in good health (CMV status not recorded). Some clones in this sample may be carry-over from other donors' samples.

A few counts support this clonotype. The V call is TRBV6-1, the J call TRBJ2-1; weak D call: TRBD1 (5 bases). The CDR3 length is 16 residues. The V gene's germline CDR1 is MNHNS and CDR2 SASEGT. The V end was cut by 6 bases, the J end by 0 bases, with 15 bases between. The CDR3 DNA is TGTGCCAGCAGCTCGGACACTTCGAGCTCCTACAATGAGCAGTTCTTC. Protein: CASSSDTSSSYNEQFF.

The rearrangement links TRBV12-3 or TRBV12-4 to TRBJ2-2; possible D gene TRBD1, 6 bases. The length of the CDR3 is 15 residues. V gave up 8 bases and J gave up 6 bases, with 19 bases separating them. CDR3 amino acids: CASAVGQIYPGELFF. The DNA of the CDR3 is TGTGCCAGCGCAGTAGGACAGATATATCCCGGGGAGCTGTTTTTT.

The table lists this clonotype with many counts. V and J are TRBV7-2 and TRBJ2-7, with D uncertain. This CDR3 region has 15 residues. In germline, CDR1 is SGHTA, CDR2 FQGNSA. Trimming cost V 6 bases and J 5 bases, with 20 bases left between them. CDR3 sequence: CASSRPLGTVDEQYF. DNA for the CDR3: TGTGCCAGCAGTCGCCCCCTAGGCACTGTCGACGAGCAGTACTTC.

This clonotype was seen repeatedly, ten times or more. J is TRBJ1-1 and V is TRBV7-6; possibly TRBD1 for D (5 bases). V dropped 0 bases and J dropped 4 bases, with 9 bases sitting between them. Germline CDR1 is SGHVS and CDR2 is FNYEAQ. The CDR3 sequence is 14 residues long. The CDR3 sequence is CASSLAGGPTEAFF. In DNA, the CDR3 is TGTGCCAGCAGCTTAGCCGGGGGACCCACTGAAGCTTTCTTT.

V gene TRBV7-2 combines with J gene TRBJ2-5, with 8 bases aligning to TRBD2. The length of the CDR3 is 15 residues. Germline V gene lookup returns CDR1 SGHTA and CDR2 FQGNSA. V shed 5 bases, J shed 2 bases, and the junction held 7 bases outside the gene matches. CDR3 sequence (DNA): TGTGCCAGCAGCCGAACGCGGGGGGCTCAAGAGACCCAGTACTTC. It specifies CASSRTRGAQETQYF.

This clonotype was recorded at least ten times. The chain carries TRBV19 and TRBJ2-3; 7 nucleotides align to TRBD2. Unmatched junction bases numbered 8, after V lost 7 bases and J lost 4 bases. The CDR3 is made up of 14 amino acids. Germline V gene lookup returns CDR1 LNHDA and CDR2 SQIVND (reference sequence). This CDR3 is CASNRGSAADTQYF. CDR3 in DNA: TGTGCCAGTAACCGCGGGAGCGCGGCAGATACGCAGTATTTT.

The genes are TRBV6-1 and TRBJ1-1; weak D call: TRBD1 (5 bases). Germline V CDR1 and CDR2: MNHNS, SASEGT. This CDR3 is 14 amino acids long. V was pared by 2 bases and J by 0 bases, with 7 bases between. This CDR3 reads CASSEKTVNTEAFF. The CDR3 DNA sequence: TGTGCCAGCAGTGAAAAGACAGTGAACACTGAAGCTTTCTTT.

V gene TRBV5-6 combines with J gene TRBJ2-7, with TRBD1 matching 7 bases. This CDR3 contains 16 residues. J gave up 1 base and V 4 bases, and 11 bases lay outside the gene matches. Looked up from germline, CDR1 is SGHDT and CDR2 is YYEEEE. The CDR3 is CASSPPPRTGSYEQYF. In DNA, the CDR3 is TGTGCCAGCAGCCCGCCGCCCAGGACAGGATCCTACGAGCAGTACTTC.